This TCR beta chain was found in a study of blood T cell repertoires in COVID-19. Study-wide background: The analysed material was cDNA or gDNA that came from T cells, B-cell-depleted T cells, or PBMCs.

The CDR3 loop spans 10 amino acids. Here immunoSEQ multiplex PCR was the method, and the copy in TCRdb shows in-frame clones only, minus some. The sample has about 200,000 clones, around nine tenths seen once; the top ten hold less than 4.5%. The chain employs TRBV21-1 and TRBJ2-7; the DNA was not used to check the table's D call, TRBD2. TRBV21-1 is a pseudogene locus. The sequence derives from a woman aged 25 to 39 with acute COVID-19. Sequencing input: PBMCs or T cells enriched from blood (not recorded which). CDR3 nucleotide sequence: TGTGCCAGCAGCCTGTCGGAGCAGTACTTC. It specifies CASSLSEQYF.